These T cell receptor beta chains were read from a single sample in a study of blood T cell repertoires in COVID-19. The table came from immunoSEQ multiplex PCR; TCRdb's copy has only in-frame clones and leaves some out. The repertoire holds 40,000 or so clones, with more than 75% as singletons. Source material: peripheral blood. The receptors were gathered from a human donor in a cohort sampled during active COVID-19. Both conserved end residues are trimmed from each CDR3.

J,V,CDR3
TRBJ2-7,TRBV6-5,ASSPVRGDEQY
TRBJ2-5,TRBV5-1,ASRALASGGGETQY
TRBJ2-4,TRBV27,ASSSTWGLAKNIQY
TRBJ1-5,TRBV5-1,ASSFEGANQPQH
TRBJ2-5,TRBV7-8,ASSTGSQETQY
TRBJ2-3,TRBV6-5,ASSYAAGGFTDTQY
TRBJ2-7,TRBV7-9,ASSLRTQGYEQY
TRBJ1-6,TRBV10-3,ASSGGLTYNSPLH
TRBJ2-1,TRBV3-1/TRBV3-2,ASRERGLTNEQF
TRBJ1-4,TRBV7-9,ASSLETGAGEKLF
TRBJ2-1,TRBV5-1,ASKFSGGNEQF
TRBJ2-1,TRBV10-3,AISEPRQGAYEQF
TRBJ1-1,TRBV2,ASNRDTNTEAF
TRBJ1-5,TRBV7-8,ASSPRDWSNQPQH
TRBJ2-3,TRBV18,ASSLRQGGDTQY
TRBJ2-7,TRBV3-1/TRBV3-2,ASNLRGSYEQY
TRBJ2-1,TRBV7-8,ASSLGTSGGYNEQF
TRBJ1-2,TRBV5-1,ASSVTGGAGYT
TRBJ1-5,TRBV2,ASRTGTGLSQPQH
TRBJ2-7,TRBV12-3/TRBV12-4,ASSGLPLNEQY
TRBJ1-1,TRBV12-3/TRBV12-4,ASSLNRGTEAF
TRBJ1-1,TRBV19,ASSYRGGIFGAF
TRBJ2-1,TRBV2,ASSRLVEQF
TRBJ2-3,TRBV7-2,ASSLAPGGAGTDTQY
TRBJ2-3,TRBV24-1,ATRLQGPGADTQY
TRBJ2-5,TRBV5-1,ASSRQPPETQY
TRBJ1-4,TRBV5-4,ASSSGAQGSEKLF
TRBJ1-5,TRBV5-1,ASSLAPGGTQH
TRBJ1-2,TRBV6-5,ASSRTGSGYGYT
TRBJ2-7,TRBV3-1/TRBV3-2,ASSHADRGYEQY
TRBJ1-3,TRBV5-6,ASSSTLRRGATGNTIY
TRBJ1-1,TRBV6-1,ASSEAPSSGGNTEAF
TRBJ2-7,TRBV28,ASTKRRSTYEQY
TRBJ1-6,TRBV5-6,ASSDSRGDSPLH
TRBJ2-5,TRBV20-1,SALQPETQY
TRBJ2-7,TRBV15,ATSSQFYEQY
TRBJ1-1,TRBV5-1,ASSPEGTNTEAF
TRBJ2-1,TRBV10-1,ASSPTSGAYNEQF
TRBJ1-3,TRBV7-3,ASSPGGPGTGNTIY
TRBJ2-4,TRBV18,ASSPPGVAMAIQY
TRBJ2-1,TRBV7-3,ASSFGGGGPNEQF
TRBJ1-2,TRBV29-1,SVRTGANYGYT
TRBJ1-1,TRBV6-5,ASSSPGQGNTEAF
TRBJ2-5,TRBV7-3,ASSLGASGAETQY
TRBJ2-5,TRBV5-1,ASSFSQSETQY
TRBJ1-1,TRBV19,ASSMRRTGEAF
TRBJ2-3,TRBV9,ASSLSGGPWDTQY
TRBJ2-5,TRBV7-8,ASSLGGEGTQY
TRBJ2-4,TRBV18,ASSPLGAGGAKNIQY
TRBJ2-5,TRBV12-3/TRBV12-4,ASTYQETQY
TRBJ1-2,TRBV7-2,ASSLGGQGSYGYT
TRBJ1-1,TRBV18,ASSPPIRRNTEAF
TRBJ2-7,TRBV3-1/TRBV3-2,ASSPYPEATGVYEQY
TRBJ2-1,TRBV5-6,ASNPGTSVYNEQF
TRBJ2-3,TRBV10-1,ASSERGFGSTQY
TRBJ1-6,TRBV11-3,ATPCHTPGPYNSPLH
TRBJ2-7,TRBV9,ASSPRGSGGTYEQY